This TCR beta chain was recorded in a study of siplizumab effects on memory and regulatory T cells. Study-level findings and limits: Alloreactive sequences that could be traced to unstimulated CD4+ memory cells showed a significant reduction under siplizumab. Whether proliferating Tregs in siplizumab cultures suppress was not functionally confirmed. Sequences below about 10^-5 frequency were poorly captured. As a result, only a minor fraction of alloreactive clones mapped to unstimulated subsets.

Libraries were prepared by immunoSEQ multiplex PCR; TCRdb keeps only in-frame clonotypes and omits some of them. This sample yields about 85,000 clones, of which 85% to 95% are seen a single time; less than 20% belongs to the top ten. Remarks on this clone: Its matching antigen is unknown.

The CDR3 covers 14 residues. The V end was cut by 3 bases, the J end by 2 bases, with 13 bases between. CDR1 GTSNPN and CDR2 SVGIG come from the germline V gene (reference sequence). Sequencing was performed on CD8+ T cells sorted from blood. This chain connects TRBV30 to TRBJ1-2, with D maybe TRBD1 (5 bases). This TCR came from a human donor in good health. The CDR3 spells CAWRSTGKNYGYTF. The CDR3 nucleotides read TGTGCCTGGAGAAGTACAGGCAAGAACTATGGCTACACCTTC.